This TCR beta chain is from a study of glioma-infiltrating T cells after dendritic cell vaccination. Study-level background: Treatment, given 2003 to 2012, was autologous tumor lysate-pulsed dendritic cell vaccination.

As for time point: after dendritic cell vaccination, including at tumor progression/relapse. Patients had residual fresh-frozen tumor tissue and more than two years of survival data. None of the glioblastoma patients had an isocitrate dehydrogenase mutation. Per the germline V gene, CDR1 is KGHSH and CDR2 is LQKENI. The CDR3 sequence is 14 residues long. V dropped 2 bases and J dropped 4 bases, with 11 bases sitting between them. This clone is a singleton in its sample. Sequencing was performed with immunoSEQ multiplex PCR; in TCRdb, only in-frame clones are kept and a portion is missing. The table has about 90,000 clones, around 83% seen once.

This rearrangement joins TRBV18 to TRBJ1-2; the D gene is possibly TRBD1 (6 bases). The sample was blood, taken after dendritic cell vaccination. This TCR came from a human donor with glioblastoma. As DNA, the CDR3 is TGTGCCAGCTCACCAGAGGGGGAGAGCTATGGCTACACCTTC. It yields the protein CASSPEGESYGYTF.